This TCR beta chain was recovered during a study of shared clonotypes between healthy human individuals. Regarding the study as a whole: Owing to a small donor count, the genetic and exposure-history diversity represented was limited.

Data came from immunoSEQ multiplex PCR; TCRdb stores just in-frame clones and leaves some out. The profile shows some 660,000 clones, around 73% of them singletons. In regard to this clone: Its antigen remains unknown.

The CDR3 consists of 14 residues. The clonotype comes from a woman in her twenties or thirties in good health. The chain uses TRBV21-1 and TRBJ1-2; TRBD1, the table's D call, lacks a check against the DNA. TRBV21-1 is recorded as a pseudogene. The material sequenced was memory CD4+ T cells sorted from blood. Subset denoted: CD45RA-negative fraction. CDR3 sequence reads: CASSTRFGNYGYTF. CDR3 nucleotide sequence: TGTGCCAGCAGCACCAGGTTTGGTAACTATGGCTACACCTTC.